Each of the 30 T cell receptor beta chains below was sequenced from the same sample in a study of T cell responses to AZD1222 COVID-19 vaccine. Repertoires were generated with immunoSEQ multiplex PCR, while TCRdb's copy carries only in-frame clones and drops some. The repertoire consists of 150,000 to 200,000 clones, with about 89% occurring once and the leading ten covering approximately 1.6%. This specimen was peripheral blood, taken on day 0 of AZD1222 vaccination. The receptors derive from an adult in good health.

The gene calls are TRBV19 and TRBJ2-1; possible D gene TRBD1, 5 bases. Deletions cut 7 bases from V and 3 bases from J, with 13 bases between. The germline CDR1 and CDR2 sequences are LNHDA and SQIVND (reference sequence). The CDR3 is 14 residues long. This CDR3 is CASKKGPDYNEQFF. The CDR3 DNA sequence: TGTGCCAGTAAAAAGGGGCCGGACTACAATGAGCAGTTCTTC.

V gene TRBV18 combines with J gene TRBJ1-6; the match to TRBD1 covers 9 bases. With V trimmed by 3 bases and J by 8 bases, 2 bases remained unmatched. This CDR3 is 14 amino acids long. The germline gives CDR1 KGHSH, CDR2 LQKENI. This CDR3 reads CASSPGTGYSPLHF. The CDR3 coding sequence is TGTGCCAGCTCACCCGGGACAGGGTATTCACCCCTCCACTTT. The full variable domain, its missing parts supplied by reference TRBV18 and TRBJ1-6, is NAGVMQNPRHLVRRRGQEARLRCSPMKGHSHVYWYRQLPEEGLKFMVYLQKENIIDESGMPKERFSAEFPKEGPSILRIQQVVRGDSAAYFCASSPGTGYSPLHFGNGTRLTVT.

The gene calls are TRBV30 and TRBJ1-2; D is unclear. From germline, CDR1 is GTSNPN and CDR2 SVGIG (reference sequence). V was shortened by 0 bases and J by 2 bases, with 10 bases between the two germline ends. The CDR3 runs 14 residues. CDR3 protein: CAWSVGRLNYGYTF. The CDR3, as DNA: TGTGCCTGGAGTGTAGGGAGGTTGAACTATGGCTACACCTTC. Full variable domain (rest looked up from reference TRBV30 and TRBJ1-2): SQTIHQWPATLVQPVGSPLSLECTVEGTSNPNLYWYRQAAGRGLQLLFYSVGIGQISSEVPQNLSASRPQDRQFILSSKKLLLSDSGFYLCAWSVGRLNYGYTFGSGTRLTVV.

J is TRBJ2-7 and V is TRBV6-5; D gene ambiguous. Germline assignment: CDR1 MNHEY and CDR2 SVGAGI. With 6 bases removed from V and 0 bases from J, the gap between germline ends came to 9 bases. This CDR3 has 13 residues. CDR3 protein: CASSQWPSYEQYF. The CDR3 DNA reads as TGTGCCAGCAGCCAATGGCCCTCCTACGAGCAGTACTTC.

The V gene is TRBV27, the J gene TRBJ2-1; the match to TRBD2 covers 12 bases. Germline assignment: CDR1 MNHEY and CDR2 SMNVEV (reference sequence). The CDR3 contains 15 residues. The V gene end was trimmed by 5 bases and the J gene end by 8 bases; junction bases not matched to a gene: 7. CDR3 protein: CASSILAGGPDEQFF. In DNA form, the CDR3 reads TGTGCCAGCAGTATTCTAGCGGGGGGGCCTGATGAGCAGTTCTTC.

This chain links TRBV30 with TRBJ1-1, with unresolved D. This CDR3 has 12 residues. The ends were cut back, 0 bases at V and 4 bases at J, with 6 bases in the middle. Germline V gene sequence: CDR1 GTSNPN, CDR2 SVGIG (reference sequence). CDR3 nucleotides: TGTGCCTGGAGTGTACGTCCCACTGAAGCTTTCTTT. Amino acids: CAWSVRPTEAFF.

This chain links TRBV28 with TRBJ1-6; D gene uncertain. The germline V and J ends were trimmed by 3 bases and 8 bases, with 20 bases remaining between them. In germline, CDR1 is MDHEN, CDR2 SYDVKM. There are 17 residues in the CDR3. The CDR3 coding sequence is TGTGCCAGCAGTTTCATGCCGGGCCCTCCGATTCATTCACCCCTCCACTTT. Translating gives CASSFMPGPPIHSPLHF.

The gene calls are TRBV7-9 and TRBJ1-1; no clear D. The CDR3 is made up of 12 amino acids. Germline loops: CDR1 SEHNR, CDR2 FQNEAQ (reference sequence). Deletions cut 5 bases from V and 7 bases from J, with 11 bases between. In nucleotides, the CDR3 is TGTGCCAGCAGCCCGAGGACGGGTGAAGCTTTCTTT. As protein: CASSPRTGEAFF.

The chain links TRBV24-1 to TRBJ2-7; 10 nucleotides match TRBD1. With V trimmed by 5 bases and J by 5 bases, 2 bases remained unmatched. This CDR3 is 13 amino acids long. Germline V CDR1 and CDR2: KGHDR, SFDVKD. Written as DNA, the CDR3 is TGTGCCACCAGTGGGGACAGGGGTGACGAGCAGTACTTC. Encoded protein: CATSGDRGDEQYF.

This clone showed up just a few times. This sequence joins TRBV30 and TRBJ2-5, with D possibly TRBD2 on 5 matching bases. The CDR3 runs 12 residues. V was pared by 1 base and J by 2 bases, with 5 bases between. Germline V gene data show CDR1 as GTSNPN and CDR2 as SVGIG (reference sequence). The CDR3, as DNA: TGTGCCTGGAGTGAGCGGCAAGAGACCCAGTACTTC. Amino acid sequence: CAWSERQETQYF.

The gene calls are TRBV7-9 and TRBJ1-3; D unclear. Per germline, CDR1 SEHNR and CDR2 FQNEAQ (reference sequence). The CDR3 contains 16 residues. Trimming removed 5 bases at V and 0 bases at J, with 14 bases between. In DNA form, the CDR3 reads TGTGCCAGCAGCCACCGGACGGGAGACTCTGGAAACACCATATATTTT. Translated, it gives CASSHRTGDSGNTIYF.

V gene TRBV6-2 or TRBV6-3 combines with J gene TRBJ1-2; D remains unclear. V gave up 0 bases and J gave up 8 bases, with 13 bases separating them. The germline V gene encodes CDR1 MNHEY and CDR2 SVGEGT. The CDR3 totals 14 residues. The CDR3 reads CASSYSGPLGGYTF. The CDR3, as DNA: TGTGCCAGCAGTTACTCAGGTCCCCTTGGGGGCTACACCTTC.

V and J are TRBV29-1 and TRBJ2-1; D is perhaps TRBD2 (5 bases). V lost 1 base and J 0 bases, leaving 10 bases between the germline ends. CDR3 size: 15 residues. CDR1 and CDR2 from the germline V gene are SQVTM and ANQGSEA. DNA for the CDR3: TGCAGCGTTGAAGGGGCGGGCAGCTCCTACAATGAGCAGTTCTTC. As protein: CSVEGAGSSYNEQFF.

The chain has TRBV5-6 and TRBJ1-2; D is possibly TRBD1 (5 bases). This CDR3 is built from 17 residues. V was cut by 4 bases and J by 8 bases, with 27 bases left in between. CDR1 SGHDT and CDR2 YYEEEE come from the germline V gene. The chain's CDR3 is CASSPLKGTRSVGGYTF. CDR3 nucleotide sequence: TGTGCCAGCAGCCCCCTGAAAGGGACGCGATCTGTGGGGGGCTACACCTTC. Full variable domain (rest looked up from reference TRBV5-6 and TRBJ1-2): DAGVTQSPTHLIKTRGQQVTLRCSPKSGHDTVSWYQQALGQGPQFIFQYYEEEERQRGNFPDRFSGHQFPNYSSELNVNALLLGDSALYLCASSPLKGTRSVGGYTFGSGTRLTVV.

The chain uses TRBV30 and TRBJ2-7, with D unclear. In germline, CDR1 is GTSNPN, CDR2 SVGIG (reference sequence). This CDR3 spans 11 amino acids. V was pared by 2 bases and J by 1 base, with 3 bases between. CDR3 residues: CAWSYSYEQYF. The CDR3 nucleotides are TGTGCCTGGAGTTATTCCTACGAGCAGTACTTC.

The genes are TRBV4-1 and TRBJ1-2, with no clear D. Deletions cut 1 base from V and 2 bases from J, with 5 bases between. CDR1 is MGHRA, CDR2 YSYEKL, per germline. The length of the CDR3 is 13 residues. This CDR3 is CASSQGENYGYTF. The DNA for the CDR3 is TGCGCCAGCAGCCAAGGAGAGAACTATGGCTACACCTTC.

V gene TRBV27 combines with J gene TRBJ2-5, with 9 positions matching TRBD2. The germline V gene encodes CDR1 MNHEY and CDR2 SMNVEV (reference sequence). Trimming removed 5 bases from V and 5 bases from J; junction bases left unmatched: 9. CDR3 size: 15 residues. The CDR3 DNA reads TGTGCCAGCAGTCCCCGGGTAGCGGGAGTTGAGACCCAGTACTTC. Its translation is CASSPRVAGVETQYF.

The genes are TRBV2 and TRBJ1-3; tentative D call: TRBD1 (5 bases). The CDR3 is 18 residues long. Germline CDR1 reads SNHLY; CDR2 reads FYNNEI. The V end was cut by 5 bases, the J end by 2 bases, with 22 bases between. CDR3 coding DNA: TGTGCCAGCAGTCCGTCACGTGGGGGACCCCTAGCTGGAAACACCATATATTTT. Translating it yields CASSPSRGGPLAGNTIYF.

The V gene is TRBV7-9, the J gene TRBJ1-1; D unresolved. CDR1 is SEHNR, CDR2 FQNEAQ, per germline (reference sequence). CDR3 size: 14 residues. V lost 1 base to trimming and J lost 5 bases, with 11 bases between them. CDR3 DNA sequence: TGTGCCAGCAGCTTAGGGCGGGTTGGGACTGAAGCTTTCTTT. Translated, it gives CASSLGRVGTEAFF.

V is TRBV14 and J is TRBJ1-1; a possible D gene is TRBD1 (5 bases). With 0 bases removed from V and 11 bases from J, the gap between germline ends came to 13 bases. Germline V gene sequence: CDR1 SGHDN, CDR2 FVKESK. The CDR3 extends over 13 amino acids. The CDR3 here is CASSQDIRGGAFF. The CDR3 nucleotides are TGTGCCAGCAGCCAAGATATAAGGGGTGGGGCTTTCTTT. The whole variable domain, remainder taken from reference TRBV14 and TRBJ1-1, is EAGVTQFPSHSVIEKGQTVTLRCDPISGHDNLYWYRRVMGKEIKFLLHFVKESKQDESGMPNNRFLAERTGGTYSTLKVQPAELEDSGVYFCASSQDIRGGAFFGQGTRLTVV.

As DNA, the CDR3 is TGTGCCAGCAGCAATCGAGGGAACACTGAAGCTTTCTTT. Translated: CASSNRGNTEAFF. The chain uses TRBV7-2 and TRBJ1-1; D uncertain. The CDR3 totals 13 residues. The ends were cut back, 5 bases at V and 1 base at J, with 8 bases in the middle. Germline loops: CDR1 SGHTA, CDR2 FQGNSA.

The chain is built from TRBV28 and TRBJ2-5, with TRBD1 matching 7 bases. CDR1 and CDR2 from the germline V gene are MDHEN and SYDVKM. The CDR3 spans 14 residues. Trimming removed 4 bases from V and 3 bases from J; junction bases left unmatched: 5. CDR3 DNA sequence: TGTGCCAGCAGTTGGGACAGAGAAGAAGAGACCCAGTACTTC. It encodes CASSWDREEETQYF.

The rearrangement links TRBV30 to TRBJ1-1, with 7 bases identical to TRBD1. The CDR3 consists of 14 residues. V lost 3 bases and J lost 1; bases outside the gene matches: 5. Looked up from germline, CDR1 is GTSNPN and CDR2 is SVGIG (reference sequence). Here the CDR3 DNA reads TGTGCCTGGAGGCGACAGGGTTCGAACACTGAAGCTTTCTTT. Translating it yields CAWRRQGSNTEAFF.

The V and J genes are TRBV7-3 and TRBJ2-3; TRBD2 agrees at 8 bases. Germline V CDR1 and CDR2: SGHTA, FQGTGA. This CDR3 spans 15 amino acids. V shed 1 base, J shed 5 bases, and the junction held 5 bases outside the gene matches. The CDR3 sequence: CASSLMAGGGDTQYF. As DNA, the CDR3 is TGTGCCAGCAGCTTAATGGCGGGGGGCGGAGATACGCAGTATTTT.

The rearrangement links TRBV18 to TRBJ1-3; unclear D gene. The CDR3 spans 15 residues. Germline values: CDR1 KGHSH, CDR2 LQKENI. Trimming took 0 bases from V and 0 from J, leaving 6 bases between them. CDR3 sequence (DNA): TGTGCCAGCTCACCACCTTCGAGCTCTGGAAACACCATATATTTT. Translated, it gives CASSPPSSSGNTIYF. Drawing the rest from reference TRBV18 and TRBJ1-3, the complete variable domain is NAGVMQNPRHLVRRRGQEARLRCSPMKGHSHVYWYRQLPEEGLKFMVYLQKENIIDESGMPKERFSAEFPKEGPSILRIQQVVRGDSAAYFCASSPPSSSGNTIYFGEGSWLTVV.

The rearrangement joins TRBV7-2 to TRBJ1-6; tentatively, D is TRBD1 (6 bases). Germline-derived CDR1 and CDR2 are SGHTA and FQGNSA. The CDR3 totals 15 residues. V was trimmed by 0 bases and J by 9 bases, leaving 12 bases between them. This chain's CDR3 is CASSLAYRVGSPLHF. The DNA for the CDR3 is TGTGCCAGCAGCTTAGCCTACAGGGTAGGTTCACCCCTCCACTTT.

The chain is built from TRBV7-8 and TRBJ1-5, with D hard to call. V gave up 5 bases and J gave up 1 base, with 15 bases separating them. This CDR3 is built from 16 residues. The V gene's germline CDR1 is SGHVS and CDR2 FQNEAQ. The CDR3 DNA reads TGTGCCAGCAGCCGCGGGGAGGGTGGGAGCAATCAGCCCCAGCATTTT. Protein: CASSRGEGGSNQPQHF.

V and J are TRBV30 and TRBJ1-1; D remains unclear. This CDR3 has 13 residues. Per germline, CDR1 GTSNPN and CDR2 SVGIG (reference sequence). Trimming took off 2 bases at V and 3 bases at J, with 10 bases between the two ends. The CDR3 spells CAWSQRHDTEAFF. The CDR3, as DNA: TGTGCCTGGAGTCAACGTCATGACACTGAAGCTTTCTTT.

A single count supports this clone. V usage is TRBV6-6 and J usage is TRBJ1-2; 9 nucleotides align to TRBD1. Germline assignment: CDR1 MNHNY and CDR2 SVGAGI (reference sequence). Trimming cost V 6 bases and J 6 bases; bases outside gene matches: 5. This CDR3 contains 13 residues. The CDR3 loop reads CASRGTGTNGYTF. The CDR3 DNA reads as TGTGCCAGCAGAGGGACAGGGACAAATGGCTACACCTTC.

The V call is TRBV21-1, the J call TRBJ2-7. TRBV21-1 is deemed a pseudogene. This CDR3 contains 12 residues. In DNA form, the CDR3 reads TGTGCCAGCAGCAAATGCTGTTACGAGCAGTACTTC. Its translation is CASSKCCYEQYF.